These 26 T cell receptor beta chains share one sample of origin, sequenced in a study of Graves' ophthalmopathy and Graves' hyperthyroidism. Investigators amplified TCR beta CDR3 regions from RNA transcripts. RT-PCR in the first round used HTBI primers; a second-round multiplex PCR followed. One entry per CDR3 protein, called by TCRdb with MiXCR from the multiplex PCR reads. This sample has 170,000 or so distinct CDR3 sequences; roughly 37% occur once, and the top ten carry less than 6%. The sample was peripheral blood. Every receptor here comes from a woman in her forties with Graves' ophthalmopathy.

V usage is TRBV12-3 or TRBV12-4 and J usage is TRBJ2-7, with a possible D match to TRBD1 (5 bases). V was cut by 5 bases and J by 2 bases, with 13 bases left in between. The CDR3 totals 14 residues. This CDR3 is CASSPQQVTYEQYF. Written as DNA, the CDR3 is TGTGCCAGCAGTCCACAACAGGTGACCTACGAGCAGTACTTC.

The J gene is TRBJ2-7, the V gene TRBV6-5; TRBD2 is a possible D gene (7 bases). CDR1 and CDR2 from the germline V gene are MNHEY and SVGAGI. V lost 5 bases, J lost 5 bases, and 19 bases lay in between. The CDR3 runs to 15 residues. CDR3 sequence (DNA): TGTGCCAGCAGTCTACAGGGAGGGTGGGACGACGAGCAGTACTTC. The encoded protein is CASSLQGGWDDEQYF.

There are many counts of this clonotype. V usage is TRBV19 and J usage is TRBJ1-2, with 10 bases matching TRBD1. The length of the CDR3 is 14 residues. Germline V gives CDR1 LNHDA, CDR2 SQIVND (reference sequence). J lost 7 bases, V lost 7 bases, and 9 bases had no gene match. The CDR3 nucleotides are TGTGCCAGTAAGATCCGGGACAGGGGCTTTGGCTACACCTTC. It yields the protein CASKIRDRGFGYTF.

This clonotype was recorded many times. The genes are TRBV10-3 and TRBJ2-7; D unclear. Germline V gene lookup returns CDR1 ENHRY and CDR2 SYGVKD. V was clipped by 0 bases and J by 4 bases, with 4 bases between them. CDR3 length equals 12 residues. CDR3 amino acids: CAISESSYEQYF. Written as DNA, the CDR3 is TGTGCCATCAGTGAGTCGAGTTACGAGCAGTACTTC.

The chain carries TRBV27 and TRBJ2-7; maybe TRBD2 (6 bases). The CDR3 loop spans 12 amino acids. Germline CDR1 reads MNHEY; CDR2 reads SMNVEV (reference sequence). Trimming pared 6 bases from V and 3 bases from J, leaving 9 bases between. The CDR3 DNA reads as TGTGCCAGCAGGGGGGGAATCTACGAGCAGTACTTC. Translated, it gives CASRGGIYEQYF.

This clonotype was found many times. CDR3 loop: CASSFSMGEEVKNIQYF. In DNA, the CDR3 is TGTGCCAGCAGTTTCTCAATGGGGGAGGAAGTCAAAAACATTCAGTACTTC. The genes are TRBV12-3 or TRBV12-4 and TRBJ2-4, with TRBD2 as a possible D gene (6 bases). The CDR3 loop spans 17 amino acids. V lost 3 bases and J lost 3, with 18 bases in between.

This clonotype was recorded at least ten times. The J gene is TRBJ1-2, the V gene TRBV5-6; tentatively, D is TRBD1 (5 bases). Per germline, CDR1 SGHDT and CDR2 YYEEEE. This CDR3 is 14 amino acids long. The ends were cut back, 5 bases at V and 3 bases at J, with 14 bases in the middle. The chain's CDR3 is CASRGRARDYGYTF. CDR3 sequence (DNA): TGTGCCAGCAGGGGACGGGCGAGGGACTATGGCTACACCTTC.

This clonotype was observed many times. The rearrangement links TRBV5-8 to TRBJ1-5; D not certain. Germline CDR1 and CDR2: SGHTS and YDEGEE. The V end lost 1 base, the J end lost 4 bases, and 12 bases lay between the germline ends. CDR3 length equals 15 residues. CDR3 residues: CASSLSNHPNQPQHF. As DNA, the CDR3 is TGTGCCAGCAGCTTGTCGAATCACCCGAATCAGCCCCAGCATTTT.

This clonotype appeared once. CDR3 coding DNA: TGTGCCAGCAGCGATACGACAGCCTCCTACGAGCAGTACTTC. Encoded protein: CASSDTTASYEQYF. V usage is TRBV7-2 and J usage is TRBJ2-7; D possibly corresponds to TRBD1 (5 bases). This CDR3 contains 14 residues. The V gene's germline CDR1 is SGHTA and CDR2 FQGNSA. V shed 5 bases and J shed 0 bases, with 11 bases lying between them.

This clonotype came up once. The V and J genes are TRBV13 and TRBJ2-2; no firm D call. From germline, CDR1 is PRHDT and CDR2 FYEKMQ (reference sequence). The length of the CDR3 is 13 residues. The V end was cut by 0 bases, the J end by 7 bases, with 6 bases between. The CDR3 DNA reads TGTGCCAGCAGCTTAGGCCTCGGCGGGGAGCTGTTTTTT. It yields the protein CASSLGLGGELFF.

There are many counts of this clonotype. The chain recombines TRBV10-3 with TRBJ1-2; TRBD1 might be the D (5 bases). The CDR3 runs 12 residues. The germline CDR1 and CDR2 sequences are ENHRY and SYGVKD. V was shortened by 3 bases and J by 7 bases, with 9 bases between the two germline ends. In nucleotides, the CDR3 is TGTGCCATCAGTGACGCCACAGGTGGCTACACCTTC. The encoded protein is CAISDATGGYTF.

This clonotype was counted at least ten times. This rearrangement joins TRBV19 to TRBJ1-1, with no clear D. There are 16 residues in the CDR3. V was clipped by 3 bases and J by 2 bases, with 16 bases between them. The germline CDR1 and CDR2 sequences are LNHDA and SQIVND (reference sequence). CDR3 coding DNA: TGTGCCAGTAGTATTTCATTCGGCAGGATCAACACTGAAGCTTTCTTT. Translating gives CASSISFGRINTEAFF.

This clonotype was picked up many times. The CDR3 nucleotides are TGTGCCAGCAGCTCCTTCACGGGGATCCAAGAGACCCAGTACTTC. It yields the protein CASSSFTGIQETQYF. The V gene is TRBV11-2, the J gene TRBJ2-5; D may be TRBD2 (5 bases). V lost 4 bases, J lost 1 base, and 13 bases lay in between. CDR1 and CDR2 from the germline V gene are SGHAT and FQNNGV. CDR3 size: 15 residues.

At least ten counts were recorded for this clonotype. This sequence joins TRBV4-3 and TRBJ1-2, with D perhaps TRBD1 (5 bases). Germline CDR1 is LGHNA and CDR2 is YSLEER. V lost 1 base, J lost 0 bases, and 12 bases lay in between. The length of the CDR3 is 16 residues. The CDR3 reads CASSQGTGPTNYGYTF. The CDR3 DNA is TGCGCCAGCAGCCAAGGTACAGGCCCCACTAACTATGGCTACACCTTC.

In its sample, this clonotype was seen many times. V and J are TRBV15 and TRBJ1-1; weak D call: TRBD1 (5 bases). The CDR3 has 15 amino acids. V gave up 0 bases and J gave up 5 bases, with 13 bases separating them. Germline V gene data show CDR1 as LNHNV and CDR2 as YYDKDF (reference sequence). The CDR3 here is CATSREGLGGTEAFF. The CDR3 DNA follows: TGTGCCACCAGCAGAGAGGGACTTGGGGGGACTGAAGCTTTCTTT.

This rearrangement joins TRBV28 to TRBJ2-4; 7 nucleotides agree with TRBD1. CDR1 and CDR2 (germline): MDHEN, SYDVKM. Trimming cost V 5 bases and J 0 bases; bases outside gene matches: 7. CDR3 length: 16 amino acids. In nucleotides, the CDR3 is TGTGCCAGCAGTATGGACAGGTCTTTAGCCAAAAACATTCAGTACTTC. Its translation: CASSMDRSLAKNIQYF.

This clonotype was seen once. The chain combines TRBV27 with TRBJ1-6, with a possible D match to TRBD1 (6 bases). This CDR3 has 15 residues. Trimming removed 6 bases from V and 5 bases from J, with 14 bases in between. Germline V gives CDR1 MNHEY, CDR2 SMNVEV (reference sequence). CDR3 coding DNA: TGTGCCAGCAGCAGAACAGGGTTTCATAATTCACCCCTCCACTTT. Protein product: CASSRTGFHNSPLHF.

This clonotype was recorded only once. The genes are TRBV6-5 and TRBJ2-4; a weak D match, TRBD2 (5 bases). The germline V gene encodes CDR1 MNHEY and CDR2 SVGAGI. The V and J ends lost 4 bases and 4 bases respectively, with 14 bases between them. The CDR3 is 15 amino acids. CDR3: CASSSSDLLKNIQYF. The CDR3 bases are TGTGCCAGCAGTTCCTCGGACTTATTGAAAAACATTCAGTACTTC.

The V gene is TRBV6-1, the J gene TRBJ2-7, with D possibly matching TRBD2 (6 bases). The CDR3 runs 12 residues. The V and J ends lost 10 bases and 2 bases respectively, with 12 bases between them. The germline CDR1 and CDR2 sequences are MNHNS and SASEGT. The CDR3 loop reads CAISGTPYEQYF. CDR3 sequence (DNA): TGTGCCATCTCCGGGACTCCCTACGAGCAGTACTTC.

Ten or more counts support this clonotype. The chain is built from TRBV12-3 or TRBV12-4 and TRBJ1-2; 7 positions agree with TRBD1. The CDR3 spans 13 residues. After removal of 3 bases from V and 6 bases from J, the junction contained 4 bases not matched to a gene. CDR3 in DNA: TGTGCCAGCAGTTTGCGGGACAGTGATGGCTACACCTTC. Its translation is CASSLRDSDGYTF.

This chain connects TRBV28 to TRBJ2-7, with D perhaps TRBD1 (7 bases). Trimming took 7 bases from V and 0 from J, leaving 16 bases between them. The germline gives CDR1 MDHEN, CDR2 SYDVKM. The CDR3 sequence is 15 residues long. The CDR3 DNA reads TGTGCCAGCACCCTGGGGGGACAGTCCTCCTACGAGCAGTACTTC. Translation: CASTLGGQSSYEQYF.

This clonotype was recorded at least ten times. This rearrangement joins TRBV10-3 to TRBJ2-5; the D gene is possibly TRBD1 (5 bases). The CDR3 totals 13 residues. Trimming removed 4 bases at V and 1 base at J, with 7 bases between. Germline loops: CDR1 ENHRY, CDR2 SYGVKD. The CDR3 region has the DNA TGTGCCATCAGTGGACAGACCCAAGAGACCCAGTACTTC. Protein product: CAISGQTQETQYF.

With respect to this clonotype: It may be a read error: a sequence one base away is much more abundant. The V and J genes are TRBV11-3 and TRBJ1-5, with D unresolved. Trimming cost V 0 bases and J 10 bases, with 10 bases left between them. The CDR3 is 13 residues long. In germline, CDR1 is SGHNT, CDR2 YENEEA. The CDR3, as DNA: TGTGCCAGCAGCTTAGAGGCCCGGTCACCCCAGCATTTT. This sequence encodes CASSLEARSPQHF.

This clonotype has a count of ten or more. The genes are TRBV10-2 and TRBJ2-7, with D possibly TRBD2 on 5 matching bases. V gave up 2 bases and J gave up 6 bases, with 17 bases separating them. CDR3 length equals 15 residues. CDR1 and CDR2 from the germline V gene are WSHSY and SAAADI. For the CDR3, the DNA is TGCGCCAGCAGTGAGCGAGCCTTGGTGAGCGGCGAGCAGTACTTC. Amino acid sequence: CASSERALVSGEQYF.

This rearrangement joins TRBV12-3 or TRBV12-4 to TRBJ1-1, with D unclear. The CDR3 contains 13 residues. Trimming left V 3 bases short and J 8 bases short, with 13 bases between. The CDR3 DNA is TGTGCCAGCAGTTTGTACGGACCATCCGAAGCTTTCTTT. Protein sequence: CASSLYGPSEAFF.

This clonotype was observed at least ten times. The rearrangement links TRBV6-1 to TRBJ2-7; D might be TRBD1 (6 bases). Between the trimmed V and J ends, which lost 5 bases and 9 bases, there was a span of 20 bases. CDR3 length equals 14 residues. CDR1 and CDR2 (germline): MNHNS, SASEGT. CDR3 amino acids: CASSKTGTILGQYF. The CDR3 DNA sequence: TGTGCCAGCAGTAAAACCGGGACAATCTTGGGGCAGTACTTC.